This TCR beta chain originates from a study of T cells in women clearing cervical HPV infection. Study details: Blood came at first lesion visit for cases, post-clearance for controls. HLA type could not be excluded as a confounder.

Comment on this clone: The CDR3 is cut off 3 residues early in the read; its end comes from the germline J gene.

Profiled with immunoSEQ multiplex PCR; TCRdb holds only in-frame clones, not every one. This table holds under 45,000 clones. Germline values: CDR1 MDHEN, CDR2 SYDVKM. The V gene lost 6 bases and the J gene lost 7 bases, with 9 bases spanning the gap. This CDR3 spans 11 amino acids. The chain uses TRBV28 and TRBJ1-2, with D unclear. This receptor was identified in a woman aged 18-69 years with a cervical HPV16 infection that either progressed to CIN3+ or cleared (not recorded which). Sequencing used blood buffy coat. The CDR3 sequence is CASRLISGYTF. The CDR3 bases that were read are TGTGCCAGCAGATTAATTAGTGGC.